Here is one TCR beta chain with its context. What it binds is not known. The data belong to a study of T cell clones after liver transplantation. Study as a whole: Apart from a few HCV-positive recipients, transplants were for non-autoimmune, non-viral reasons.

Study results and limitations: Low donor cell numbers restricted donor-reactive repertoire measurement in a couple of subjects. Post-transplant time points were not standardized, so conclusions are preliminary.

The CDR3 consists of 13 residues. Germline CDR1 MNHEY, CDR2 SMNVEV (reference sequence). J was trimmed by 7 bases and V by 2 bases; bases with no gene match: 1. TCRdb's table, derived via immunoSEQ multiplex PCR, lists solely in-frame clones and lacks some. In the table there are 95,000 to 110,000 clones, more than 75% of which are singletons. This sequence was found in a human donor who received a liver transplant. The chain carries TRBV27 and TRBJ1-2; 10 positions match TRBD1. The specimen was CD4+ T cells from blood, collected before liver transplant. The CDR3 protein is CASSLRDRGGYTF. Written as DNA, the CDR3 is TGTGCCAGCAGTTTACGGGACAGGGGTGGCTACACCTTC.